The 24 T cell receptor beta chains listed next were all sequenced from one sample in a study of blood T cell repertoires in COVID-19. The data were produced by immunoSEQ multiplex PCR, yet TCRdb's version contains in-frame clones alone and is incomplete. This table holds around 150,000 clones, about 80% found once. The sample taken for sequencing was peripheral blood. The source is a woman over 75 with acute or convalescent COVID-19.

The V gene is TRBV19, the J gene TRBJ2-3; 7 bases map to TRBD2. This CDR3 region has 14 residues. CDR1 is LNHDA, CDR2 SQIVND, per germline (reference sequence). V lost 6 bases and J lost 4; bases outside the gene matches: 7. In DNA, the CDR3 is TGTGCCAGTAGATTTACGGGGGGAGCAGATACGCAGTATTTT. Protein product: CASRFTGGADTQYF. Combining the CDR3 with reference TRBV19 and TRBJ2-3 gives the whole variable domain DGGITQSPKYLFRKEGQNVTLSCEQNLNHDAMYWYRQDPGQGLRLIYYSQIVNDFQKGDIAEGYSVSREKKESFPLTVTSAQKNPTAFYLCASRFTGGADTQYFGPGTRLTVL.

This clone was recorded once. The chain links TRBV30 to TRBJ1-5; a possible D gene is TRBD1 (5 bases). The CDR3 is 14 residues long. Trimming cost V 4 bases and J 6 bases, with 16 bases left between them. The germline CDR1 and CDR2 sequences are GTSNPN and SVGIG (reference sequence). The CDR3 loop is CAWNLGGVGQPQHF. The DNA for the CDR3 is TGTGCCTGGAACCTGGGGGGAGTCGGTCAGCCCCAGCATTTT.

V usage is TRBV27 and J usage is TRBJ2-1, with TRBD2 matching 9 bases. V dropped 7 bases and J dropped 4; count of bases not matched to a gene: 11. The CDR3 contains 16 residues. From germline, CDR1 is MNHEY and CDR2 SMNVEV (reference sequence). This CDR3 is CASNKAGTSRYNEQFF. The CDR3 DNA follows: TGTGCCAGCAATAAAGCCGGGACTAGCAGATACAATGAGCAGTTCTTC.

The gene calls are TRBV10-3 and TRBJ2-7; the match to TRBD1 covers 7 bases. Germline lookup yields CDR1 ENHRY and CDR2 SYGVKD. The CDR3 covers 18 residues. V was pared by 3 bases and J by 0 bases, with 14 bases of the junction left unmatched. This chain's CDR3 is CAISDPKSMTGNSYEQYF. In DNA form, the CDR3 reads TGTGCCATCAGTGACCCAAAATCTATGACAGGGAACTCCTACGAGCAGTACTTC.

This chain uses TRBV18 with TRBJ1-2; possible D gene TRBD1, 6 bases. This CDR3 is 13 amino acids long. Trimming stripped 4 bases from V and 5 bases from J, with 11 bases between. CDR1 KGHSH and CDR2 LQKENI come from the germline V gene. The DNA for the CDR3 is TGTGCCAGCTCACAGGACAGTGGGTATGGCTACACCTTC. Amino acid sequence: CASSQDSGYGYTF.

CDR3: CASSSAGGTGYTF. The CDR3 DNA reads TGTGCCAGCAGCTCAGCAGGGGGCACGGGCTACACCTTC. This sequence joins TRBV7-2 and TRBJ1-2; 8 bases map to TRBD1. The CDR3 runs 13 residues. Germline V gives CDR1 SGHTA, CDR2 FQGNSA. With V trimmed by 4 bases and J by 8 bases, 6 bases remained unmatched.

The V call is TRBV19, the J call TRBJ2-2, with D perhaps TRBD1 (5 bases). Trimming left V 8 bases short and J 1 base short, with 8 bases between. Looked up from germline, CDR1 is LNHDA and CDR2 is SQIVND (reference sequence). This CDR3 has 13 amino acids. The CDR3 spells CASSRENTGELFF. Here the CDR3 DNA reads TGTGCCAGTTCCAGGGAGAACACCGGGGAGCTGTTTTTT.

As for this clone: Different DNA sequences within this sample yield the same CDR3. The chain links TRBV18 to TRBJ1-3; D unresolved. The CDR3 length is 15 residues. V was trimmed by 3 bases and J by 0 bases, leaving 9 bases between them. Germline V gene sequence: CDR1 KGHSH, CDR2 LQKENI. In DNA, the CDR3 is TGTGCCAGCTCACCGTCGGGGAGCTCTGGAAACACCATATATTTT. Amino acid sequence: CASSPSGSSGNTIYF.

The DNA for the CDR3 is TGTGCCAGCAGTTACCCTCTAGCGGGGTTGGGGGAGACCCAGTACTTC. It translates to CASSYPLAGLGETQYF. This sequence joins TRBV6-5 and TRBJ2-5; 9 bases agree with TRBD2. The V gene's germline CDR1 is MNHEY and CDR2 SVGAGI. Losses at the gene ends were 2 bases for V and 5 bases for J; bases not matched to a gene: 9. This CDR3 has 16 residues.

The rearrangement links TRBV6-6 to TRBJ2-2; D possibly corresponds to TRBD1 (5 bases). CDR1 is MNHNY and CDR2 is SVGAGI in the germline V gene (reference sequence). The CDR3 loop spans 13 amino acids. Trimming took off 7 bases at V and 3 bases at J, with 9 bases between the two ends. CDR3 coding DNA: TGTGCCAGCACCCCAGGGTACACCGGGGAGCTGTTTTTT. It translates to CASTPGYTGELFF.

This clone appeared a single time. The chain combines TRBV7-2 with TRBJ2-5, with 8 bases aligning to TRBD1. The CDR3 contains 15 residues. The germline CDR1 and CDR2 sequences are SGHTA and FQGNSA. The V gene end was trimmed by 3 bases and the J gene end by 2 bases; junction bases not matched to a gene: 5. The CDR3 sequence is CASSFDGQGQETQYF. CDR3 DNA sequence: TGTGCCAGCAGCTTCGACGGACAGGGTCAAGAGACCCAGTACTTC.

The chain has TRBV5-1 and TRBJ1-2; D uncertain. The CDR3 is 12 residues long. V shed 8 bases and J shed 2 bases, with 10 bases lying between them. Germline V gives CDR1 SGHRS, CDR2 YFSETQ. This chain's CDR3 is CASDNTNYGYTF. CDR3 in DNA: TGCGCCAGTGACAATACAAACTATGGCTACACCTTC. The full variable domain, its missing parts supplied by reference TRBV5-1 and TRBJ1-2, is KAGVTQTPRYLIKTRGQQVTLSCSPISGHRSVSWYQQTPGQGLQFLFEYFSETQRNKGNFPGRFSGRQFSNSRSEMNVSTLELGDSALYLCASDNTNYGYTFGSGTRLTVV.

The chain joins TRBV19 to TRBJ2-3, with a weak D call TRBD1 (5 bases). This CDR3 has 17 amino acids. Germline lookup yields CDR1 LNHDA and CDR2 SQIVND (reference sequence). Trimming took 0 bases from V and 2 from J, leaving 15 bases between them. Written as DNA, the CDR3 is TGTGCCAGTAGTATAGATCTTATCAGGGCATCCACAGATACGCAGTATTTT. It yields the protein CASSIDLIRASTDTQYF.

The CDR3 nucleotides are TGTGCCACAGAAGACAGCTCTAGCTCCTACAATGAGCAGTTCTTC. It yields the protein CATEDSSSSYNEQFF. The chain has TRBV10-3 and TRBJ2-1, with D tentatively TRBD1 (5 bases). Trimming took 10 bases from V and 0 from J, leaving 16 bases between them. CDR3 length: 15 residues. CDR1 is ENHRY, CDR2 SYGVKD, per germline.

V and J are TRBV30 and TRBJ1-2; D is unclear. Germline CDR1 and CDR2: GTSNPN and SVGIG (reference sequence). With 0 bases removed from V and 8 bases from J, the gap between germline ends came to 16 bases. There are 14 residues in the CDR3. The DNA of the CDR3 is TGTGCCTGGAGTGTACTCTTCGACTCGGGGGGCTACACCTTC. Encoded protein: CAWSVLFDSGGYTF.

The chain recombines TRBV3-1 (or the pseudogene TRBV3-2) with TRBJ2-5; 7 bases are shared with TRBD2. Germline CDR1 and CDR2: LGHDT and YNNKEL (reference sequence). The CDR3 extends over 14 amino acids. V dropped 4 bases and J dropped 1; count of bases not matched to a gene: 3. CDR3 sequence reads: CASSPGTTQETQYF. CDR3 coding DNA: TGTGCCAGCAGCCCCGGGACTACCCAAGAGACCCAGTACTTC.

The V and J genes are TRBV14 and TRBJ1-1; 10 nucleotides line up with TRBD1. Germline CDR1 and CDR2: SGHDN and FVKESK. This CDR3 is built from 13 residues. After removal of 5 bases from V and 5 bases from J, the junction contained 2 bases not matched to a gene. The CDR3: CASSLGQGTEAFF. CDR3 bases: TGTGCCAGCAGCTTGGGACAGGGGACTGAAGCTTTCTTT. Combining the CDR3 with reference TRBV14 and TRBJ1-1 gives the whole variable domain EAGVTQFPSHSVIEKGQTVTLRCDPISGHDNLYWYRRVMGKEIKFLLHFVKESKQDESGMPNNRFLAERTGGTYSTLKVQPAELEDSGVYFCASSLGQGTEAFFGQGTRLTVV.

This clone came up once. The rearrangement links TRBV4-2 to TRBJ2-7; 8 nucleotides align to TRBD2. Germline V lookup: CDR1 LGHNA, CDR2 YNFKEQ. The CDR3 spans 14 residues. With V trimmed by 2 bases and J by 6 bases, 6 bases remained unmatched. The CDR3 protein is CASSQSGLEVEQYF. For the CDR3, the DNA is TGTGCCAGCAGCCAATCGGGACTAGAGGTCGAGCAGTACTTC.

This clone was seen once. The chain links TRBV6-4 to TRBJ2-7; 8 bases fit TRBD2. CDR3 size: 21 residues. With 2 bases clipped from V and 6 bases from J, the junction kept 27 bases outside the gene matches. CDR1 and CDR2 (germline): MRHNA, SNTAGT. In nucleotides, the CDR3 is TGTGCCAGCAGTGACAAGCTCCGCATCCACTCGATCAGCGGGAGTCTTGGCGAGCAGTACTTC. Protein product: CASSDKLRIHSISGSLGEQYF.

Only a few counts were recorded for this clone. The gene calls are TRBV4-2 and TRBJ1-1, with a weak D call TRBD1 (5 bases). CDR1 is LGHNA and CDR2 is YNFKEQ in the germline V gene. V gave up 2 bases and J gave up 3 bases, with 10 bases separating them. There are 14 residues in the CDR3. The CDR3 loop is CASSQLRGYTEAFF. The CDR3, as DNA: TGTGCCAGCAGCCAACTCCGGGGGTACACTGAAGCTTTCTTT.

The J gene is TRBJ2-1, the V gene TRBV30; perhaps TRBD1 as D (7 bases). The CDR3 spans 14 residues. V was shortened by 4 bases and J by 5 bases, with 15 bases between the two germline ends. Germline V CDR1 and CDR2: GTSNPN, SVGIG (reference sequence). CDR3 DNA sequence: TGTGCCTGGACCTCAGGGGGGCCCAACAATGAGCAGTTCTTC. It yields the protein CAWTSGGPNNEQFF.

The chain carries TRBV19 and TRBJ2-1; 10 positions match TRBD2. This CDR3 has 14 residues. Germline V CDR1 and CDR2: LNHDA, SQIVND (reference sequence). With V trimmed by 6 bases and J by 10 bases, 9 bases remained unmatched. This chain's CDR3 is CASSPASGSGEQFF. CDR3 in DNA: TGTGCCAGTAGCCCCGCTAGCGGGAGTGGAGAGCAGTTCTTC.

J is TRBJ2-1 and V is TRBV3-1 (or the pseudogene TRBV3-2); D not certain. With 1 base removed from V and 5 bases from J, the gap between germline ends came to 15 bases. The CDR3 spans 16 residues. CDR1 and CDR2 from the germline V gene are LGHDT and YNNKEL (reference sequence). In DNA form, the CDR3 reads TGTGCCAGCAGCCAAGTCGCACAGCCCCGTGACAATGAGCAGTTCTTC. Amino acid sequence: CASSQVAQPRDNEQFF.

A single count supports this clone. The chain is built from TRBV3-1 (or the pseudogene TRBV3-2) and TRBJ2-1, with 9 bases fitting TRBD2. In germline, CDR1 is LGHDT, CDR2 YNNKEL (reference sequence). The CDR3 has 17 residues. V dropped 1 base and J dropped 9; count of bases not matched to a gene: 13. This CDR3 reads CASSQAPVAGGRGEQFF. In nucleotides, the CDR3 is TGTGCCAGCAGCCAAGCCCCGGTGGCGGGAGGGCGCGGTGAGCAGTTCTTC.